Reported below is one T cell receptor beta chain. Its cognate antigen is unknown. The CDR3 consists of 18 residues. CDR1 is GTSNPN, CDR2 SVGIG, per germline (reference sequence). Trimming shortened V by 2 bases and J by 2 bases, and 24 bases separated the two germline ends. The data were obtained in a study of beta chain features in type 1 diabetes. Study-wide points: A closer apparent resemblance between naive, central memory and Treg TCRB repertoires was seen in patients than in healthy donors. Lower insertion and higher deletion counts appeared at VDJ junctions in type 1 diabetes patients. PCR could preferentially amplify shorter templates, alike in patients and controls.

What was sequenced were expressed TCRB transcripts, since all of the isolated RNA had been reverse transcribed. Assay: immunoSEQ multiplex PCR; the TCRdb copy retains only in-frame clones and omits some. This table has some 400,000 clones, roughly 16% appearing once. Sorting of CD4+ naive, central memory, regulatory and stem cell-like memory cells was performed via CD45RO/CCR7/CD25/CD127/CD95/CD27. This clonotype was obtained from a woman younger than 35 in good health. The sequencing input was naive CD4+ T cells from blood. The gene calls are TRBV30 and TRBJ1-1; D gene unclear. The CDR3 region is CAWSRWRVSGVGNTEAFF. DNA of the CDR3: TGTGCCTGGAGTAGGTGGAGGGTAAGTGGGGTCGGAAACACTGAAGCTTTCTTT. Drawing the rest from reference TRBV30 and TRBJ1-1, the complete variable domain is SQTIHQWPATLVQPVGSPLSLECTVEGTSNPNLYWYRQAAGRGLQLLFYSVGIGQISSEVPQNLSASRPQDRQFILSSKKLLLSDSGFYLCAWSRWRVSGVGNTEAFFGQGTRLTVV.